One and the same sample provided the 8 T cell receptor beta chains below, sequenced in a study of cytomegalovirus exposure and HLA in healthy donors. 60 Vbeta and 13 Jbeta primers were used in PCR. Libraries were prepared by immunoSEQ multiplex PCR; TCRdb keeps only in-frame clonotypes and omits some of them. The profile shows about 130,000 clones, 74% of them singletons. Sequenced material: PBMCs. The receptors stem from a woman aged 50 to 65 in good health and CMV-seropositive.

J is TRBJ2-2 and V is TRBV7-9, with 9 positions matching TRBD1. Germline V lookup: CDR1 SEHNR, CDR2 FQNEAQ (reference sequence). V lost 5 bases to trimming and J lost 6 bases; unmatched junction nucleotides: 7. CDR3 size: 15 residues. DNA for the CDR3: TGTGCCAGCAGCCCGGGACAGGGTGTCGCCGGGGAGCTGTTTTTT. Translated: CASSPGQGVAGELFF.

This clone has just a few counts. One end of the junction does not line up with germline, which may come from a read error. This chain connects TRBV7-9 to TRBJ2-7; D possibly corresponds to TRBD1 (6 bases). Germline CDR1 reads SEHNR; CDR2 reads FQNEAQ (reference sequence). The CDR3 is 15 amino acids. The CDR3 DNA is TGTTCCAGCAGCTTAGTGCCAGGGGAAACATACGAGCAGTACTTC. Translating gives CSSSLVPGETYEQYF.

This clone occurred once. The CDR3 coding sequence is TGTGCCAGCAGCCCGGACAGGGTCGCGGAGCAGTACTTC. The encoded protein is CASSPDRVAEQYF. This chain links TRBV7-3 with TRBJ2-7; 8 bases line up with TRBD1. The germline CDR1 and CDR2 sequences are SGHTA and FQGTGA. The CDR3 is made up of 13 amino acids. The V segment lost 5 bases and the J segment 7 bases; nucleotides outside the gene matches: 7.

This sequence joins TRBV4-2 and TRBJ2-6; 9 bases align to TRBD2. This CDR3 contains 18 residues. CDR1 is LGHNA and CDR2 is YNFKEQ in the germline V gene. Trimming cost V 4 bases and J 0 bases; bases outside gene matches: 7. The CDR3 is CASSPRLADDSGANVLTF. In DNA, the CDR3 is TGTGCCAGCAGCCCTCGACTAGCGGACGACTCTGGGGCCAACGTCCTGACTTTC.

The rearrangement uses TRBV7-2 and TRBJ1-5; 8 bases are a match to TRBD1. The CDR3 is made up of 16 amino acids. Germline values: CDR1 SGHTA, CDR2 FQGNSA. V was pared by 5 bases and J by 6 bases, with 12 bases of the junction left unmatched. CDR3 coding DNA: TGTGCCAGCAGCCCGTCCGGGACAGGCTGGGGTCAGCCCCAGCATTTT. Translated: CASSPSGTGWGQPQHF.

CDR3 coding DNA: TGTGCCAGCAGCCCGCTAGCAGTTAACTATGGCTACACCTTC. It translates to CASSPLAVNYGYTF. The chain combines TRBV5-4 with TRBJ1-2; D is uncertain. V was shortened by 4 bases and J by 1 base, with 11 bases between the two germline ends. CDR1 SGHNT and CDR2 YYREEE come from the germline V gene (reference sequence). The CDR3 contains 14 residues.

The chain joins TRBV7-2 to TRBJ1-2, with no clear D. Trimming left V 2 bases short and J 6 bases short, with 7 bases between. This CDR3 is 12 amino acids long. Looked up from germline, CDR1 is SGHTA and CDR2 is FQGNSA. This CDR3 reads CASSLFGDGYTF. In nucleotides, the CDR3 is TGTGCCAGCAGCTTATTCGGGGATGGCTACACCTTC.

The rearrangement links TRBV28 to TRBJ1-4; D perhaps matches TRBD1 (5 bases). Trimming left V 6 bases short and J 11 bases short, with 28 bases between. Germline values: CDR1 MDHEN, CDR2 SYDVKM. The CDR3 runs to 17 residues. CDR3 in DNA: TGTGCCAGCAGCTCGGAGGGCCAGTGGGGCGGGTTAGGGAAACTGTTTTTT. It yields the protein CASSSEGQWGGLGKLFF.